Presented here are 12 T cell receptor beta chains from one specimen sequenced in a study of cytomegalovirus exposure and HLA in healthy donors. 13 Jbeta primers and 60 Vbeta primers were used for the PCR. Repertoires were generated with immunoSEQ multiplex PCR, while TCRdb's copy carries only in-frame clones and drops some. The sample has under 110,000 clones; roughly 70% are singletons. The sample taken for sequencing was PBMCs. These TCRs come from a man aged 50-60 years in good health and CMV-seronegative.

The chain combines TRBV5-4 with TRBJ2-5; tentative D call: TRBD2 (5 bases). V was clipped by 5 bases and J by 0 bases, with 11 bases between them. The CDR3 covers 14 residues. The V gene's germline CDR1 is SGHNT and CDR2 YYREEE (reference sequence). CDR3 nucleotide sequence: TGTGCCAGCAGTAGATCGCGGGACCAAGAGACCCAGTACTTC. This gives the protein CASSRSRDQETQYF.

Note on this clone: Germline is not matched at one junction end, which may reflect a read error. The rearrangement links TRBV11-2 to TRBJ1-4; D uncertain. Germline-derived CDR1 and CDR2 are SGHAT and FQNNGV. CDR3 length equals 14 residues. The CDR3 bases are TGTGCCAGCAGCCTAGACACGAGAGGGGAAAAACTGTTTTTT. Its translation is CASSLDTRGEKLFF.

The chain combines TRBV6-7 with TRBJ2-3; D possibly corresponds to TRBD2 (5 bases). TRBV6-7 is sorted into the ORF group, with uncertain function. V gave up 11 bases and J gave up 3 bases, with 9 bases separating them. This CDR3 is 11 amino acids long. The CDR3: CAGRGTDTQYF. The CDR3, as DNA: TGTGCCGGGAGAGGTACAGATACGCAGTATTTT.

The chain has TRBV4-2 and TRBJ2-2, with a weak D call TRBD1 (6 bases). Germline V gene sequence: CDR1 LGHNA, CDR2 YNFKEQ. This CDR3 has 16 residues. The V gene lost 0 bases and the J gene lost 6 bases, with 14 bases spanning the gap. Here the CDR3 reads CASSQDDSTGSGELFF. For the CDR3, the DNA is TGTGCCAGCAGCCAAGATGACTCAACAGGGTCCGGGGAGCTGTTTTTT.

V usage is TRBV9 and J usage is TRBJ2-5; 10 bases are a match to TRBD2. Losses at the gene ends were 4 bases for V and 4 bases for J; bases not matched to a gene: 7. The CDR3 totals 15 residues. CDR1 and CDR2 from the germline V gene are SGDLS and YYNGEE. CDR3 amino acids: CASSPERGGGETQYF. The CDR3 DNA is TGTGCCAGCAGCCCGGAGCGGGGGGGAGGAGAGACCCAGTACTTC.

V gene TRBV13 combines with J gene TRBJ1-3; D possibly corresponds to TRBD1 (6 bases). The V gene lost 6 bases and the J gene lost 0 bases, with 9 bases spanning the gap. There are 14 residues in the CDR3. Looked up from germline, CDR1 is PRHDT and CDR2 is FYEKMQ (reference sequence). The CDR3 spells CASRQGSSGNTIYF. Written as DNA, the CDR3 is TGTGCCAGCAGACAGGGTAGCTCTGGAAACACCATATATTTT.

This chain connects TRBV5-1 to TRBJ1-1, with TRBD1 as a possible D gene (6 bases). This CDR3 has 16 amino acids. Trimming pared 1 base from V and 2 bases from J, leaving 15 bases between. The germline gives CDR1 SGHRS, CDR2 YFSETQ. CDR3 region: CASSLIGQTSNTEAFF. The CDR3 bases are TGCGCCAGCAGCTTGATTGGACAGACATCCAACACTGAAGCTTTCTTT. Together with reference TRBV5-1 and TRBJ1-1, the CDR3 gives the full variable domain: KAGVTQTPRYLIKTRGQQVTLSCSPISGHRSVSWYQQTPGQGLQFLFEYFSETQRNKGNFPGRFSGRQFSNSRSEMNVSTLELGDSALYLCASSLIGQTSNTEAFFGQGTRLTVV.

The chain carries TRBV21-1 and TRBJ1-1; TRBD1, as called in the table, went unchecked against the DNA. TRBV21-1 is noted as a pseudogene. The CDR3 has 14 amino acids. The CDR3 DNA follows: TGTGCCAGCAGCAAAGGGGGCCTGAACACTGAAGCTTTCTTT. This translates into CASSKGGLNTEAFF.

The V and J genes are TRBV5-4 and TRBJ1-1, with 8 bases lining up with TRBD1. Germline assignment: CDR1 SGHNT and CDR2 YYREEE (reference sequence). V dropped 4 bases and J dropped 11; count of bases not matched to a gene: 13. This CDR3 region has 14 residues. CDR3 coding DNA: TGTGCCAGCAGCCCGTACCCGCAGGGGGCGGGTGCTTTCTTT. This translates into CASSPYPQGAGAFF. The whole variable domain, filled in from reference TRBV5-4 and TRBJ1-1, reads ETGVTQSPTHLIKTRGQQVTLRCSSQSGHNTVSWYQQALGQGPQFIFQYYREEENGRGNFPPRFSGLQFPNYSSELNVNALELDDSALYLCASSPYPQGAGAFFGQGTRLTVV.

The chain combines TRBV5-5 with TRBJ2-7, with D possibly being TRBD2 (5 bases). This CDR3 is 15 amino acids long. V was clipped by 4 bases and J by 4 bases, with 18 bases between them. Germline CDR1 reads SGHKS; CDR2 reads YYEKEE (reference sequence). This chain's CDR3 is CASSPRLVANYEQYF. CDR3 DNA sequence: TGTGCCAGCAGCCCCCGATTAGTAGCGAATTACGAGCAGTACTTC.

For this clone: Other DNA sequences of this sample code for an identical CDR3. The rearrangement joins TRBV6-1 to TRBJ1-1; possible D gene TRBD1, 6 bases. Trimming stripped 9 bases from V and 2 bases from J, with 19 bases between. CDR1 is MNHNS, CDR2 SASEGT, per germline. The CDR3 extends over 15 amino acids. The CDR3 sequence is CASRNRGQLNTEAFF. The DNA for the CDR3 is TGTGCCAGTAGGAATAGAGGACAGTTAAACACTGAAGCTTTCTTT.

The chain employs TRBV29-1 and TRBJ2-3; 8 positions match TRBD1. CDR1 is SQVTM, CDR2 ANQGSEA, per germline. J gave up 6 bases and V 3 bases, and 20 bases lay outside the gene matches. This CDR3 region has 18 residues. The CDR3 DNA sequence: TGCAGCGTTGACTCCCTAGCCACTCCGGGACAGGACGGGGATACGCAGTATTTT. It yields the protein CSVDSLATPGQDGDTQYF.